One and the same sample provided the 28 T cell receptor beta chains below, sequenced in a study of beta chain features in type 1 diabetes. What was sequenced were expressed TCRB transcripts, since all of the isolated RNA had been reverse transcribed. Assay used: immunoSEQ multiplex PCR; TCRdb lists only in-frame clones, some missing. This repertoire shows 250,000 to 400,000 clones, less than 15% found once; its top ten account for under 8.5%. Sequencing used central memory CD4+ T cells from blood. These receptors came from a man aged 25 to 45 in good health.

This clone has a count of ten or more. The gene calls are TRBV19 and TRBJ1-2; TRBD1 might be the D (5 bases). This CDR3 has 11 residues. Trimming took off 9 bases at V and 4 bases at J, with 9 bases between the two ends. Germline-derived CDR1 and CDR2 are LNHDA and SQIVND (reference sequence). This CDR3 reads CASARAYGYTF. The CDR3 nucleotides read TGTGCCAGCGCCAGGGCCTATGGCTACACCTTC.

This clone occurred a few times. This chain joins TRBV6-6 and TRBJ2-3; 8 bases align to TRBD2. This CDR3 spans 15 amino acids. V lost 4 bases and J lost 3; bases outside the gene matches: 6. The germline CDR1 and CDR2 sequences are MNHNY and SVGAGI (reference sequence). As DNA, the CDR3 is TGTGCCAGCAGTTCGCAGCGGGAGAGGACAGATACGCAGTATTTT. Residues: CASSSQRERTDTQYF.

Only a few counts were recorded for this clone. The V gene is TRBV4-3, the J gene TRBJ2-6; 10 bases map to TRBD1. Trimming removed 5 bases from V and 1 base from J; junction bases left unmatched: 8. Germline lookup yields CDR1 LGHNA and CDR2 YSLEER. CDR3 size: 18 residues. This CDR3 reads CASSNRRDRGSGANVLTF. In nucleotides, the CDR3 is TGCGCCAGCAGCAACCGGAGGGACAGGGGTTCTGGGGCCAACGTCCTGACTTTC.

The CDR3 reads CASSRGTDYNEQFF. In nucleotides, the CDR3 is TGTGCCAGCAGCAGGGGGACCGACTACAATGAGCAGTTCTTC. V and J are TRBV5-8 and TRBJ2-1; a possible D gene is TRBD1 (6 bases). CDR1 is SGHTS and CDR2 is YDEGEE in the germline V gene. CDR3 length: 14 residues. Trimming took off 4 bases at V and 3 bases at J, with 11 bases between the two ends.

This clone has at least ten counts. The chain couples TRBV10-3 to TRBJ1-1; 8 positions agree with TRBD1. The V segment lost 7 bases and the J segment 3 bases; nucleotides outside the gene matches: 10. CDR3 size: 15 residues. Germline assignment: CDR1 ENHRY and CDR2 SYGVKD. CDR3 coding DNA: TGTGCCATCAAGCCCGCGACAGGGGACCACACTGAAGCTTTCTTT. Translated, it gives CAIKPATGDHTEAFF.

This clone was counted a few times. The V gene is TRBV7-6, the J gene TRBJ2-1; no firm D call. CDR3 length: 13 residues. The V end lost 5 bases, the J end lost 1 base, and 6 bases lay between the germline ends. CDR1 and CDR2 (germline): SGHVS, FNYEAQ. Here the CDR3 DNA reads TGTGCCAGCAGCCTAGGGTCCTACAATGAGCAGTTCTTC. This encodes CASSLGSYNEQFF.

This chain links TRBV29-1 with TRBJ2-7; D call uncertain. V lost 7 bases and J lost 0, with 7 bases in between. The CDR3 is 11 amino acids. Per the germline V gene, CDR1 is SQVTM and CDR2 is ANQGSEA. This CDR3 reads CSASDSYEQYF. DNA of the CDR3: TGCAGCGCCTCGGACTCCTACGAGCAGTACTTC.

This clone was recorded a few times. The gene calls are TRBV10-2 and TRBJ2-5; weak D call: TRBD1 (7 bases). Trimming cost V 4 bases and J 4 bases, with 13 bases left between them. Germline loops: CDR1 WSHSY, CDR2 SAAADI. The CDR3 is 14 amino acids. In DNA, the CDR3 is TGCGCCAGCAGTGGTTCAGGGGGGCGAGAGACCCAGTACTTC. Protein sequence: CASSGSGGRETQYF.

This clone was seen a handful of times. The chain employs TRBV28 and TRBJ2-4, with 10 bases identical to TRBD1. Germline CDR1 is MDHEN and CDR2 is SYDVKM. The CDR3 has 15 residues. The ends lost 5 bases at V and 6 bases at J; junction bases unmatched: 7. CDR3 in DNA: TGTGCCAGCAGTCTCGGACAGGGGGGAAGAAACATTCAGTACTTC. The encoded protein is CASSLGQGGRNIQYF.

The rearrangement uses TRBV7-8 and TRBJ2-6, with 7 bases identical to TRBD1. V shed 5 bases and J 8 bases; nucleotides not matched to a gene: 6. CDR3 length equals 14 residues. Germline V gene sequence: CDR1 SGHVS, CDR2 FQNEAQ. The CDR3 DNA follows: TGTGCCAGCAGCCAAGACAGGGCGTCCAACGTCCTGACTTTC. This sequence encodes CASSQDRASNVLTF.

Worth noting for this clone: Other nucleotide sequences in the sample specify the same CDR3. The chain combines TRBV9 with TRBJ2-7; possible D gene TRBD1, 5 bases. The CDR3 spans 12 residues. Trimming removed 7 bases at V and 3 bases at J, with 11 bases between. Germline CDR1 SGDLS, CDR2 YYNGEE. CDR3 bases: TGTGCCAGCTCACCAGACAGCTACGAGCAGTACTTC. Protein: CASSPDSYEQYF.

The CDR3 sequence: CASSRRGLGEKLFF. DNA for the CDR3: TGTGCCAGCAGCCGCAGGGGGCTCGGGGAAAAACTGTTTTTT. The rearrangement links TRBV11-2 to TRBJ1-4, with TRBD1 identical over 8 bases. Germline trimming cut 5 bases from V and 8 bases from J; bases unmatched to any gene: 7. Germline V gene sequence: CDR1 SGHAT, CDR2 FQNNGV. The CDR3 spans 14 residues.

This clone was recorded a few times. The chain employs TRBV19 and TRBJ2-1; D is unclear. Germline assignment: CDR1 LNHDA and CDR2 SQIVND (reference sequence). The CDR3 spans 14 residues. The germline V and J ends were trimmed by 2 bases and 8 bases, with 13 bases remaining between them. CDR3: CASSIKGLSDEQFF. In nucleotides, the CDR3 is TGTGCCAGTAGTATAAAGGGCCTTTCCGATGAGCAGTTCTTC. Full variable domain (remainder filled in from reference TRBV19 and TRBJ2-1): DGGITQSPKYLFRKEGQNVTLSCEQNLNHDAMYWYRQDPGQGLRLIYYSQIVNDFQKGDIAEGYSVSREKKESFPLTVTSAQKNPTAFYLCASSIKGLSDEQFFGPGTRLTVL.

The sample holds a few counts of this clone. CDR3 amino acids: CAIRSTGELFF. The CDR3 DNA reads TGTGCCATACGGTCCACCGGGGAGCTGTTTTTT. This sequence joins TRBV6-1 and TRBJ2-2; D remains ambiguous. The V end was cut by 10 bases, the J end by 4 bases, with 7 bases between. This CDR3 is 11 amino acids long. CDR1 is MNHNS and CDR2 is SASEGT in the germline V gene.

This clone was counted only a few times. V is TRBV7-9 and J is TRBJ2-5, with D possibly being TRBD1 or TRBD2 (5 bases each). The germline V and J ends were trimmed by 5 bases and 13 bases, with 20 bases remaining between them. The CDR3 is 13 amino acids. Germline CDR1 and CDR2: SEHNR and FQNEAQ (reference sequence). This CDR3 reads CASSTLGTGMMYF. CDR3 DNA: TGTGCCAGCAGCACCCTCGGGACGGGGATGATGTACTTC.

There are a few counts of this clone. The V gene is TRBV11-2, the J gene TRBJ2-5; maybe TRBD2 (6 bases). The CDR3 runs to 14 residues. Germline CDR1 reads SGHAT; CDR2 reads FQNNGV. V lost 8 bases and J 0 bases, leaving 13 bases between the germline ends. The CDR3 sequence is CASGTWTNQETQYF. CDR3 nucleotide sequence: TGTGCCAGCGGCACCTGGACTAACCAAGAGACCCAGTACTTC.

There are a few counts of this clone. The genes are TRBV21-1 and TRBJ1-1. TRBV21-1 is listed as a pseudogene. This CDR3 region has 17 residues. The CDR3 loop reads CASSNLPRGRRNTEAFF. The CDR3 region has the DNA TGTGCCAGCAGCAACCTCCCCCGGGGCAGAAGGAACACTGAAGCTTTCTTT.

The chain employs TRBV7-2 and TRBJ2-2; a possible D gene is TRBD1 (6 bases). The CDR3 contains 17 residues. Germline values: CDR1 SGHTA, CDR2 FQGNSA. V lost 6 bases and J 2 bases, leaving 19 bases between the germline ends. The chain's CDR3 is CASSSGPRGANTGELFF. Here the CDR3 DNA reads TGTGCCAGCAGTTCGGGTCCCAGGGGAGCAAACACCGGGGAGCTGTTTTTT.

This clone showed up just a few times. V gene TRBV4-3 combines with J gene TRBJ2-7; 7 bases are a match to TRBD1. The CDR3 is 13 residues long. V lost 2 bases, J lost 5 bases, and 3 bases stayed unmatched. Germline CDR1 and CDR2: LGHNA and YSLEER. CDR3: CASSQLQGNEQYF. CDR3 in DNA: TGCGCCAGCAGCCAATTACAGGGGAACGAGCAGTACTTC.

The CDR3 DNA is TGTGCCAGTAGTATAAGGATGGTAGGAAACGGACCGATAATCACAGATACGCAGTATTTT. The encoded protein is CASSIRMVGNGPIITDTQYF. The J gene is TRBJ2-3, the V gene TRBV19; D remains ambiguous. Per the germline V gene, CDR1 is LNHDA and CDR2 is SQIVND (reference sequence). This CDR3 spans 20 amino acids. V shed 2 bases and J shed 2 bases, with 26 bases lying between them.

In its sample, this clone was seen a few times. The J gene is TRBJ1-2, the V gene TRBV30; no definite D call. CDR1 and CDR2 (germline): GTSNPN, SVGIG (reference sequence). The CDR3 consists of 13 residues. Trimming stripped 3 bases from V and 2 bases from J, with 10 bases between. Here the CDR3 reads CAWRGRVNYGYTF. Here the CDR3 DNA reads TGTGCCTGGAGGGGTCGAGTAAACTATGGCTACACCTTC.

There are many counts of this clone. This rearrangement joins TRBV4-3 to TRBJ2-1, with D tentatively TRBD2 (6 bases). V was shortened by 3 bases and J by 8 bases, with 11 bases between the two germline ends. The CDR3 consists of 13 residues. Germline CDR1 and CDR2: LGHNA and YSLEER. This chain's CDR3 is CASSQRTGDEQFF. The CDR3 DNA sequence: TGCGCCAGCAGCCAGCGAACGGGAGATGAGCAGTTCTTC.

This clone was seen only a few times. This rearrangement joins TRBV15 to TRBJ1-1, with D unresolved. The CDR3 covers 12 residues. Germline V gene sequence: CDR1 LNHNV, CDR2 YYDKDF (reference sequence). V gave up 2 bases and J gave up 7 bases, with 8 bases separating them. The CDR3 DNA follows: TGTGCCACCAGCAGACCAAAGGGTGAAGCTTTCTTT. Translation: CATSRPKGEAFF. The full variable domain, its missing parts supplied by reference TRBV15 and TRBJ1-1, is DAMVIQNPRYQVTQFGKPVTLSCSQTLNHNVMYWYQQKSSQAPKLLFHYYDKDFNNEADTPDNFQSRRPNTSFCFLDIRSPGLGDTAMYLCATSRPKGEAFFGQGTRLTVV.

V gene TRBV10-3 combines with J gene TRBJ2-2; the match to TRBD1 covers 8 bases. The CDR3 is 14 residues long. The germline gives CDR1 ENHRY, CDR2 SYGVKD. J was trimmed by 5 bases and V by 10 bases; bases with no gene match: 9. In nucleotides, the CDR3 is TGTGCCACCTACGACAGGGGTGGAACCGGGGAGCTGTTTTTT. Encoded protein: CATYDRGGTGELFF.

This clone was seen only a few times. The V gene is TRBV6-5, the J gene TRBJ1-1, with D unclear. CDR1 and CDR2 (germline): MNHEY, SVGAGI. The CDR3 runs 12 residues. V was trimmed by 5 bases and J by 10 bases, leaving 14 bases between them. This CDR3 reads CASSPGIARAFF. CDR3 in DNA: TGTGCCAGCAGTCCGGGAATCGCCAGAGCTTTCTTT.

The chain joins TRBV30 to TRBJ1-4, with D unclear. The ends were cut back, 3 bases at V and 6 bases at J, with 11 bases in the middle. This CDR3 is 13 amino acids long. Germline assignment: CDR1 GTSNPN and CDR2 SVGIG (reference sequence). CDR3 in DNA: TGTGCCTGGAGGGGGTCAGTGGATGAAAAACTGTTTTTT. Its protein is CAWRGSVDEKLFF.

This clone was seen only a few times. The chain carries TRBV4-3 and TRBJ2-7; possibly TRBD2 for D (6 bases). The CDR3 consists of 14 residues. The V end was cut by 0 bases, the J end by 5 bases, with 11 bases between. CDR1 and CDR2 (germline): LGHNA, YSLEER. The CDR3 DNA is TGCGCCAGCAGCCAAGATGGGCGGGGCGACGAGCAGTACTTC. This sequence encodes CASSQDGRGDEQYF.

The rearrangement uses TRBV7-6 and TRBJ2-5; possible D gene TRBD2, 7 bases. The CDR3 totals 16 residues. The germline gives CDR1 SGHVS, CDR2 FNYEAQ. The V gene lost 0 bases and the J gene lost 5 bases, with 16 bases spanning the gap. CDR3: CASSLAKGGAGETQYF. The CDR3 DNA reads as TGTGCCAGCAGCTTAGCCAAGGGGGGGGCCGGGGAGACCCAGTACTTC.